These 25 T cell receptor beta chains were all obtained from the same sample, sequenced in a study of T cell responses to AZD1222 COVID-19 vaccine. Assay used: immunoSEQ multiplex PCR; TCRdb lists only in-frame clones, some missing. Of some 39,000 clones listed, around 90% are singletons. This specimen was peripheral blood, taken 28 days after the second AZD1222 dose. The receptors derive from an adult who received the AZD1222 COVID-19 vaccine.

Written as DNA, the CDR3 is TGTGCCAGTAGTACCGTCGCAAAGGGTGGGGTTGGGGCCCAGCATTTT. Translation: CASSTVAKGGVGAQHF. V usage is TRBV19 and J usage is TRBJ1-5; D unresolved. This CDR3 region has 16 residues. The V gene's germline CDR1 is LNHDA and CDR2 SQIVND (reference sequence). V shed 4 bases and J shed 11 bases, with 24 bases lying between them. Supplemented by reference TRBV19 and TRBJ1-5, the full variable domain reads DGGITQSPKYLFRKEGQNVTLSCEQNLNHDAMYWYRQDPGQGLRLIYYSQIVNDFQKGDIAEGYSVSREKKESFPLTVTSAQKNPTAFYLCASSTVAKGGVGAQHFGDGTRLSIL.

The chain joins TRBV27 to TRBJ2-7; 7 nucleotides agree with TRBD1. V was clipped by 5 bases and J by 3 bases; unmatched bases: 13. CDR3 length: 16 amino acids. The germline gives CDR1 MNHEY, CDR2 SMNVEV (reference sequence). CDR3 DNA sequence: TGTGCCAGCAGTACCAAATACAGGGGTGAAGGCTACGAGCAGTACTTC. Its translation: CASSTKYRGEGYEQYF.

As DNA, the CDR3 is TGTGCCAGCAGCCAGCAACCCCGGGGGAGCACTGAAGCTTTCTTT. Translating gives CASSQQPRGSTEAFF. J is TRBJ1-1 and V is TRBV3-1 (or the pseudogene TRBV3-2), with D perhaps TRBD1 (5 bases). This CDR3 region has 15 residues. V was cut by 3 bases and J by 4 bases, with 15 bases left in between. Per germline, CDR1 LGHDT and CDR2 YNNKEL (reference sequence).

The rearrangement links TRBV5-1 to TRBJ2-7; 11 bases agree with TRBD1. From germline, CDR1 is SGHRS and CDR2 YFSETQ. CDR3 length: 15 residues. V was clipped by 0 bases and J by 4 bases; unmatched bases: 3. The CDR3, as DNA: TGCGCCAGCAGCTTGGGGGACAGGGGGAGATACGAGCAGTACTTC. Translation gives CASSLGDRGRYEQYF.

The CDR3 DNA reads as TGTGCCAGCAGCTGGAGCGGGGGGAGGGGCAATGAGCAGTTCTTC. Amino acids: CASSWSGGRGNEQFF. The chain is built from TRBV3-1 (or the pseudogene TRBV3-2) and TRBJ2-1, with TRBD2 identical over 9 bases. Trimming took 5 bases from V and 6 from J; bases not matched to a gene: 8. The germline V gene encodes CDR1 LGHDT and CDR2 YNNKEL (reference sequence). This CDR3 comprises 15 residues.

The gene calls are TRBV10-1 and TRBJ1-6; D is ambiguous. Germline V CDR1 and CDR2: WNHNN, SYGVQD (reference sequence). The CDR3 loop spans 13 amino acids. The V gene lost 5 bases and the J gene lost 7 bases, with 9 bases spanning the gap. The CDR3 nucleotides are TGCGCCAGCAGTCTGACGGTGAATTCACCCCTCCACTTT. Translating it yields CASSLTVNSPLHF.

V is TRBV19 and J is TRBJ1-6, with a tentative D call TRBD1 (6 bases). V dropped 4 bases and J dropped 8 bases, with 15 bases sitting between them. CDR1 is LNHDA, CDR2 SQIVND, per germline (reference sequence). The CDR3 is made up of 15 amino acids. In DNA form, the CDR3 reads TGTGCCAGTAGTAGTCGGCAGGGGTTCGATTCACCCCTCCACTTT. Its translation is CASSSRQGFDSPLHF.

This chain links TRBV29-1 with TRBJ1-6; D is undetermined. The ends were cut back, 5 bases at V and 6 bases at J, with 11 bases in the middle. This CDR3 region has 13 residues. From germline, CDR1 is SQVTM and CDR2 ANQGSEA. The CDR3 sequence is CSVSGSGNSPLHF. The CDR3 DNA reads TGCAGCGTTTCCGGGTCTGGTAATTCACCCCTCCACTTT. The full variable domain, completed using reference TRBV29-1 and TRBJ1-6, is SAVISQKPSRDICQRGTSLTIQCQVDSQVTMMFWYRQQPGQSLTLIATANQGSEATYESGFVIDKFPISRPNLTFSTLTVSNMSPEDSSIYLCSVSGSGNSPLHFGNGTRLTVT.

V and J are TRBV11-3 and TRBJ2-5; D call uncertain. Looked up from germline, CDR1 is SGHNT and CDR2 is YENEEA. V gave up 1 base and J gave up 1 base, with 7 bases separating them. The CDR3 is made up of 14 amino acids. Here the CDR3 DNA reads TGTGCCAGCAGCTTAGGTGGCTCCCAAGAGACCCAGTACTTC. Translation: CASSLGGSQETQYF.

The chain is built from TRBV30 and TRBJ2-1; D not certain. Germline V gene sequence: CDR1 GTSNPN, CDR2 SVGIG (reference sequence). V lost 4 bases, J lost 7 bases, and 5 bases lay in between. The CDR3 is made up of 10 amino acids. The CDR3 coding sequence is TGTGCCTGGAAACGGAATGAGCAGTTCTTC. Protein sequence: CAWKRNEQFF.

CDR3 sequence reads: CASSRRGRGIQETQYF. DNA of the CDR3: TGTGCCAGCAGCCGCCGCGGGCGGGGAATCCAAGAGACCCAGTACTTC. The chain joins TRBV27 to TRBJ2-5; maybe TRBD2 (6 bases). Germline lookup yields CDR1 MNHEY and CDR2 SMNVEV (reference sequence). The CDR3 contains 16 residues. V lost 6 bases and J lost 1, with 18 bases in between.

V is TRBV5-4 and J is TRBJ2-2; 7 nucleotides align to TRBD1. V shed 0 bases, J shed 4 bases, and the junction held 3 bases outside the gene matches. Germline CDR1 reads SGHNT; CDR2 reads YYREEE (reference sequence). The CDR3 length is 15 residues. The chain's CDR3 is CASSLGQGFTGELFF. The CDR3 DNA reads as TGTGCCAGCAGCTTGGGACAGGGTTTCACCGGGGAGCTGTTTTTT.

This chain joins TRBV5-4 and TRBJ1-2; D is uncertain. With 2 bases removed from V and 8 bases from J, the gap between germline ends came to 10 bases. This CDR3 has 12 amino acids. Germline-derived CDR1 and CDR2 are SGHNT and YYREEE (reference sequence). CDR3 sequence (DNA): TGTGCCAGCAGCTTAGATGTGGGGGGCTACACCTTC. Protein: CASSLDVGGYTF.

The chain couples TRBV5-4 to TRBJ2-1; no definite D call. The CDR3 loop spans 14 amino acids. Germline V gives CDR1 SGHNT, CDR2 YYREEE (reference sequence). Trimming removed 1 base at V and 3 bases at J, with 8 bases between. For the CDR3, the DNA is TGTGCCAGCAGCTTGATCGACCGCTACAATGAGCAGTTCTTC. It encodes CASSLIDRYNEQFF.

This chain links TRBV14 with TRBJ1-2; 7 positions match TRBD1. The CDR3 runs 13 residues. V shed 5 bases and J 4 bases; nucleotides not matched to a gene: 4. Germline loops: CDR1 SGHDN, CDR2 FVKESK. The CDR3 sequence: CASSAGQSYGYTF. The CDR3, as DNA: TGTGCCAGCAGCGCGGGACAGAGCTATGGCTACACCTTC. Using reference TRBV14 and TRBJ1-2 for the parts outside the CDR3, the full variable domain is EAGVTQFPSHSVIEKGQTVTLRCDPISGHDNLYWYRRVMGKEIKFLLHFVKESKQDESGMPNNRFLAERTGGTYSTLKVQPAELEDSGVYFCASSAGQSYGYTFGSGTRLTVV.

The gene calls are TRBV27 and TRBJ1-3; D may be TRBD1 (5 bases). The CDR3 covers 19 residues. Looked up from germline, CDR1 is MNHEY and CDR2 is SMNVEV (reference sequence). Trimming pared 2 bases from V and 0 bases from J, leaving 20 bases between. For the CDR3, the DNA is TGTGCCAGCAGTTTACTGGCCCCGGGACGGTTGATCTCTGGAAACACCATATATTTT. Its protein is CASSLLAPGRLISGNTIYF.

The V and J genes are TRBV9 and TRBJ1-4; the D is unclear. Germline V gene data show CDR1 as SGDLS and CDR2 as YYNGEE. The CDR3 covers 14 residues. Trimming left V 0 bases short and J 4 bases short, with 7 bases between. In DNA form, the CDR3 reads TGTGCCAGCAGCGTAGAGGGCCTTAATGAAAAACTGTTTTTT. It codes for CASSVEGLNEKLFF.

CDR3 amino acids: CASSPDRLNTEAFF. CDR3 bases: TGTGCCAGCAGTCCCGACAGGCTTAACACTGAAGCTTTCTTT. This rearrangement joins TRBV7-7 to TRBJ1-1, with D possibly matching TRBD1 (6 bases). The germline gives CDR1 SSHAT, CDR2 FNYEAQ (reference sequence). V shed 6 bases and J shed 2 bases, with 13 bases lying between them. The CDR3 extends over 14 amino acids. Variable domain in full (rest from reference TRBV7-7 and TRBJ1-1): GAGVSQSPRYKVTKRGQDVTLRCDPISSHATLYWYQQALGQGPEFLTYFNYEAQPDKSGLPSDRFSAERPEGSISTLTIQRTEQRDSAMYRCASSPDRLNTEAFFGQGTRLTVV.

This chain links TRBV3-1 (or the pseudogene TRBV3-2) with TRBJ2-3; 9 bases align to TRBD1. Trimming removed 4 bases from V and 1 base from J; junction bases left unmatched: 15. The CDR3 sequence is 19 residues long. Germline lookup yields CDR1 LGHDT and CDR2 YNNKEL (reference sequence). DNA for the CDR3: TGTGCCAGCAGCCCGGGGACAGGGCTAGCGGACCGACGCACAGATACGCAGTATTTT. It translates to CASSPGTGLADRRTDTQYF.

The rearrangement uses TRBV19 and TRBJ1-5; no firm D call. Trimming left V 5 bases short and J 3 bases short, with 8 bases between. The CDR3 extends over 13 amino acids. Germline lookup yields CDR1 LNHDA and CDR2 SQIVND (reference sequence). The CDR3 protein is CASSGRLNQPQHF. DNA of the CDR3: TGTGCCAGTAGTGGCAGGCTCAATCAGCCCCAGCATTTT. The whole variable domain, remainder taken from reference TRBV19 and TRBJ1-5, is DGGITQSPKYLFRKEGQNVTLSCEQNLNHDAMYWYRQDPGQGLRLIYYSQIVNDFQKGDIAEGYSVSREKKESFPLTVTSAQKNPTAFYLCASSGRLNQPQHFGDGTRLSIL.

V usage is TRBV4-1 and J usage is TRBJ1-1, with D unresolved. The CDR3 contains 14 residues. The germline V gene encodes CDR1 MGHRA and CDR2 YSYEKL. Trimming left V 1 base short and J 2 bases short, with 8 bases between. The CDR3 here is CASSQGLGNTEAFF. In nucleotides, the CDR3 is TGCGCCAGCAGCCAAGGGCTCGGTAACACTGAAGCTTTCTTT.

V is TRBV6-5 and J is TRBJ2-7; unclear D gene. The germline V gene encodes CDR1 MNHEY and CDR2 SVGAGI. The CDR3 runs to 13 residues. Trimming took off 6 bases at V and 5 bases at J, with 14 bases between the two ends. The CDR3 reads CASRNRQDNEQYF. The CDR3 DNA sequence: TGTGCCAGCAGGAACCGGCAGGATAACGAGCAGTACTTC.

The chain carries TRBV5-1 and TRBJ2-5; maybe TRBD1 (6 bases). The CDR3 loop spans 15 amino acids. With 5 bases removed from V and 5 bases from J, the gap between germline ends came to 19 bases. The V gene's germline CDR1 is SGHRS and CDR2 YFSETQ. CDR3 bases: TGCGCCAGCAGTGACACCACAGGGTTTGGCGAGACCCAGTACTTC. This gives the protein CASSDTTGFGETQYF.

This clone was seen a few times. The chain uses TRBV7-9 and TRBJ2-7; tentatively, D is TRBD2 (6 bases). Trimming removed 2 bases from V and 2 bases from J, with 10 bases in between. The CDR3 contains 14 residues. Germline-derived CDR1 and CDR2 are SEHNR and FQNEAQ (reference sequence). CDR3 sequence: CASSLSGGTYEQYF. CDR3 nucleotide sequence: TGTGCCAGCAGCTTATCTGGAGGGACCTACGAGCAGTACTTC.

The gene calls are TRBV7-2 and TRBJ2-2; D is ambiguous. Per the germline V gene, CDR1 is SGHTA and CDR2 is FQGNSA. V lost 8 bases and J 7 bases, leaving 14 bases between the germline ends. The CDR3 spans 13 residues. The DNA of the CDR3 is TGTGCCAGCTGCCCCAGGTTTGGCGGGGAGCTGTTTTTT. Translated: CASCPRFGGELFF. Full variable domain (remainder filled in from reference TRBV7-2 and TRBJ2-2): GAGVSQSPSNKVTEKGKDVELRCDPISGHTALYWYRQSLGQGLEFLIYFQGNSAPDKSGLPSDRFSAERTGGSVSTLTIQRTQQEDSAVYLCASCPRFGGELFFGEGSRLTVL.